This T cell receptor (beta chain) was profiled in a study of T cells in Graves' hyperthyroidism and ophthalmopathy. Authors of the study amplified TCR beta CDR3 regions from RNA transcripts. TCR CDR3 underwent first-round RT-PCR with the HTBI primer set. MiXCR, run by TCRdb on the multiplex PCR reads, gives a single entry per CDR3 protein. The table shows hundreds of thousands of distinct CDR3 sequences, with around a sixth occurring only once. Diagnoses used clinical symptoms, serum thyroxine and TRAb, thyroid ultrasound and orbital computed tomography. Whole-study findings and limits: Most thyroid clonotypes expanded above 0.001 appeared in blood too. Median prediction lead before ophthalmopathy onset was 5 to 7 months with the model.

There are many counts of this clonotype. Its antigen is as yet unknown. The clonotype originates from a woman aged 18-30 years with Graves' hyperthyroidism. Sequenced input: blood.

CDR3 sequence: CASIRRGAQETQYF. CDR3 bases: TGTGCCAGCATCAGACGGGGGGCGCAAGAGACCCAGTACTTC. The chain joins TRBV6-1 to TRBJ2-5; a weak D match, TRBD2 (7 bases). The V gene lost 7 bases and the J gene lost 2 bases, with 14 bases spanning the gap. Germline V gives CDR1 MNHNS, CDR2 SASEGT. The CDR3 extends over 14 amino acids.